The sequence of this T cell receptor (beta chain) was determined in a study of siplizumab effects on memory and regulatory T cells. The method was immunoSEQ multiplex PCR; TCRdb's version includes in-frame clones alone and lacks a portion of them. This table holds over 80,000 clones, approximately 86% found once. Comments on this clone: Its target is not known.

Findings of the study overall: Significantly reduced by siplizumab was the cumulative frequency of alloreactive sequences, namely those traceable to unstimulated CD4+ memory cells. The Treg-derived share of mappable alloreactive CD4+ clones averaged approximately 71% with siplizumab and 26.9% in controls.

Looked up from germline, CDR1 is LNHDA and CDR2 is SQIVND (reference sequence). Trimming shortened V by 4 bases and J by 1 base, and 11 bases separated the two germline ends. This CDR3 is 15 amino acids long. The sequenced sample was Tregs sorted from blood. This sequence originates from a human donor in good health. The chain combines TRBV19 with TRBJ1-5; a weak D match, TRBD1 (5 bases). This CDR3 reads CASSSRDGSNQPQHF. DNA for the CDR3: TGTGCCAGTAGTAGCCGGGACGGCAGCAATCAGCCCCAGCATTTT.